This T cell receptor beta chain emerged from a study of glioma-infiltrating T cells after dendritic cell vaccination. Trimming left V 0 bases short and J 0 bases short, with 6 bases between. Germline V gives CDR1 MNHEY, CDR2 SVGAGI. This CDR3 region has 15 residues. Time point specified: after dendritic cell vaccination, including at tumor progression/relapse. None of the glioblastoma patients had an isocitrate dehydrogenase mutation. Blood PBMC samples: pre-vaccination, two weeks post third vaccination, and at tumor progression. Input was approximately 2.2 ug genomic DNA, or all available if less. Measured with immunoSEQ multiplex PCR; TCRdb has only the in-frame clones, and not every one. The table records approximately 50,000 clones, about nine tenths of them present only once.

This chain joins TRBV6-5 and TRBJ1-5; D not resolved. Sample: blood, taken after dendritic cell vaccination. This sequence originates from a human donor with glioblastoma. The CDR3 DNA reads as TGTGCCAGCAGTTACTCTCCCAATAGCAATCAGCCCCAGCATTTT. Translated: CASSYSPNSNQPQHF.